This T cell receptor (beta chain) derives from a study of blood T cell repertoires in COVID-19. This clone appeared once. As originally analysed: Nucleated cell counts were estimated from reference gene primer amplification. The method was immunoSEQ multiplex PCR; TCRdb's version includes in-frame clones alone and lacks a portion of them. Clone size and V and J calls were adopted from that table, with D and trimming inferred from the DNA. Of 200,000 to 300,000 clones listed, approximately 85% are singletons. Seattle-derived patients entered the study during active infection and were followed longitudinally. Germline V gene data show CDR1 as MGHRA and CDR2 as YSYEKL. This CDR3 has 16 amino acids. V was pared by 4 bases and J by 4 bases, with 9 bases of the junction left unmatched.

The receptor's source is a man aged 45-60 years with COVID-19, enrolled during active disease. This rearrangement joins TRBV4-1 to TRBJ2-5, with TRBD2 identical over 10 bases. What was sequenced was peripheral blood. CDR3 protein: CASSPKPSGGRETQYF. The DNA of the CDR3 is TGCGCCAGCAGCCCTAAACCTAGCGGGGGAAGAGAGACCCAGTACTTC.